A single sample gave rise to the 28 T cell receptor beta chains below, sequenced in a study of blood T cell repertoires in COVID-19. Measured with immunoSEQ multiplex PCR; TCRdb has only the in-frame clones, and not every one. This table holds around 120,000 clones, around 90% found once. Sequenced input: peripheral blood. These receptors all stem from a woman aged 55 to 70 with COVID-19, enrolled during active disease.

The chain carries TRBV7-2 and TRBJ1-3; 10 nucleotides match TRBD1. CDR1 and CDR2 (germline): SGHTA, FQGNSA. This CDR3 has 19 amino acids. Losses at the gene ends were 1 base for V and 0 bases for J; bases not matched to a gene: 9. CDR3 loop: CASSLGQGAFQGSGNTIYF. CDR3 nucleotides: TGTGCCAGCAGCTTAGGACAGGGGGCGTTTCAGGGCTCTGGAAACACCATATATTTT.

Here the CDR3 reads CASSLGQGGTGELFF. The CDR3 DNA reads TGTGCCAGCAGCCTGGGCCAGGGGGGAACCGGGGAGCTGTTTTTT. The chain carries TRBV4-2 and TRBJ2-2; D is perhaps TRBD1 (7 bases). The germline V and J ends were trimmed by 4 bases and 5 bases, with 14 bases remaining between them. There are 15 residues in the CDR3. Per the germline V gene, CDR1 is LGHNA and CDR2 is YNFKEQ.

The CDR3 DNA reads TGTGCCAGCAGCTTAGTCAATACGGTCAGCGGGTACGAGACCCAGTACTTC. It codes for CASSLVNTVSGYETQYF. The rearrangement uses TRBV11-2 and TRBJ2-5; TRBD2 might be the D (6 bases). This CDR3 has 17 residues. The germline gives CDR1 SGHAT, CDR2 FQNNGV. Trimming shortened V by 1 base and J by 5 bases, and 20 bases separated the two germline ends.

The rearrangement joins TRBV6-6 to TRBJ1-4; maybe TRBD1 (6 bases). V was trimmed by 4 bases and J by 2 bases, leaving 14 bases between them. The CDR3 is 16 residues long. Germline CDR1 reads MNHNY; CDR2 reads SVGAGI (reference sequence). CDR3 residues: CASSWGGGQTNEKLFF. As DNA, the CDR3 is TGTGCCAGCAGTTGGGGAGGGGGTCAGACTAATGAAAAACTGTTTTTT.

The chain employs TRBV2 and TRBJ1-5; TRBD1 aligns across 10 bases. Germline CDR1 reads SNHLY; CDR2 reads FYNNEI. Trimming took 6 bases from V and 3 from J; bases not matched to a gene: 5. The CDR3 consists of 15 residues. In DNA, the CDR3 is TGTGCCAGCAGCGCAGACAGGGGGCTCAATCAGCCCCAGCATTTT. It yields the protein CASSADRGLNQPQHF.

The chain recombines TRBV6-2 or TRBV6-3 with TRBJ1-5; D is uncertain. Trimming removed 4 bases at V and 0 bases at J, with 10 bases between. CDR3 length: 15 residues. The germline CDR1 and CDR2 sequences are MNHEY and SVGEGT. The CDR3: CASSSGLNSNQPQHF. The CDR3 coding sequence is TGTGCCAGCAGTTCAGGACTAAATAGCAATCAGCCCCAGCATTTT.

The chain combines TRBV9 with TRBJ2-3; D is undetermined. Germline V lookup: CDR1 SGDLS, CDR2 YYNGEE. Trimming shortened V by 2 bases and J by 4 bases, and 2 bases separated the two germline ends. The CDR3 totals 11 residues. As DNA, the CDR3 is TGTGCCAGCAGCGTCGCAGATACGCAGTATTTT. This translates into CASSVADTQYF.

At least ten counts were recorded for this clone. At one of its ends the junction is not consistent with the germline gene, which may arise from a read error. The V call is TRBV7-7, the J call TRBJ2-5; TRBD2 matches at 9 bases. Germline CDR1 and CDR2: SSHAT and FNYEAQ (reference sequence). This CDR3 spans 14 amino acids. CDR3 loop: CASSSGLARETQYF. DNA for the CDR3: TGTGCTAGCAGCTCCGGACTAGCGAGGGAGACCCAGTACTTC.

This clone was seen a single time. The chain combines TRBV19 with TRBJ1-5; no clear D gene. This CDR3 comprises 16 residues. From germline, CDR1 is LNHDA and CDR2 SQIVND (reference sequence). V gave up 1 base and J gave up 0 bases, with 10 bases separating them. The CDR3 DNA sequence: TGTGCCAGTAGTATAGGAAACAGTTATAGCAATCAGCCCCAGCATTTT. Translated: CASSIGNSYSNQPQHF.

The chain recombines TRBV6-1 with TRBJ2-7; 8 nucleotides agree with TRBD1. Germline-derived CDR1 and CDR2 are MNHNS and SASEGT. The CDR3 is 16 residues long. The trim removed 3 bases at V and 0 bases at J, leaving 7 bases unmatched. The CDR3 DNA reads as TGTGCCAGCAGTGACCTGGACAGGGTGAGCTCCTACGAGCAGTACTTC. Amino acid sequence: CASSDLDRVSSYEQYF.

This sequence joins TRBV27 and TRBJ1-2; tentative D call: TRBD1 (6 bases). Germline V gives CDR1 MNHEY, CDR2 SMNVEV (reference sequence). There are 14 residues in the CDR3. V lost 5 bases, J lost 1 base, and 11 bases lay in between. CDR3 bases: TGTGCCAGCAGTACCCGACAGGATAACTATGGCTACACCTTC. Translating it yields CASSTRQDNYGYTF.

The chain has TRBV5-1 and TRBJ2-2; 11 bases fit TRBD1. This CDR3 has 14 residues. V trimming: 6 bases; J trimming: 4 bases; junction bases outside the gene matches: 2. The V gene's germline CDR1 is SGHRS and CDR2 YFSETQ. The CDR3 protein is CASTGTGGTGELFF. The CDR3 nucleotides are TGCGCCAGCACCGGGACAGGGGGCACCGGGGAGCTGTTTTTT.

Written as DNA, the CDR3 is TGTGCCAGCAGTTACGCGGGACAGGGAAGGGGAAACACCATATATTTT. This sequence encodes CASSYAGQGRGNTIYF. The chain uses TRBV6-5 and TRBJ1-3; 9 positions agree with TRBD1. With V trimmed by 2 bases and J by 4 bases, 6 bases remained unmatched. This CDR3 has 16 amino acids. Germline CDR1 MNHEY, CDR2 SVGAGI.

This chain joins TRBV30 and TRBJ1-4; weak D call: TRBD1 (6 bases). This CDR3 is 18 amino acids long. CDR1 GTSNPN and CDR2 SVGIG come from the germline V gene (reference sequence). The germline V and J ends were trimmed by 0 bases and 0 bases, with 17 bases remaining between them. The CDR3 sequence is CAWSVMRLQGATNEKLFF. CDR3 nucleotides: TGTGCCTGGAGTGTGATGAGACTACAGGGCGCAACTAATGAAAAACTGTTTTTT.

The sample holds a few counts of this clone. The genes are TRBV7-9 and TRBJ1-2; 8 bases fit TRBD1. Germline values: CDR1 SEHNR, CDR2 FQNEAQ (reference sequence). Trimming at V came to 0 bases and at J to 5 bases, leaving 8 bases not matched to a gene. This CDR3 comprises 16 residues. CDR3 in DNA: TGTGCCAGCAGCTTAGCTGGCCAGGGGGCCCGTTATGGCTACACCTTC. Translated, it gives CASSLAGQGARYGYTF. The full variable domain, in which reference TRBV7-9 and TRBJ1-2 provide the parts outside the CDR3, is DTGVSQNPRHKITKRGQNVTFRCDPISEHNRLYWYRQTLGQGPEFLTYFQNEAQLEKSRLLSDRFSAERPKGSFSTLEIQRTEQGDSAMYLCASSLAGQGARYGYTFGSGTRLTVV.

This clone was seen only a few times. The gene calls are TRBV5-1 and TRBJ2-2, with 8 bases identical to TRBD1. The CDR3 runs to 17 residues. Losses at the gene ends were 1 base for V and 1 base for J; bases not matched to a gene: 6. Per the germline V gene, CDR1 is SGHRS and CDR2 is YFSETQ. DNA of the CDR3: TGCGCCAGCAGCTTGTCCACAGGGGGTAGGAACACCGGGGAGCTGTTTTTT. This sequence encodes CASSLSTGGRNTGELFF.

V usage is TRBV9 and J usage is TRBJ2-7, with D unresolved. With 2 bases removed from V and 6 bases from J, the gap between germline ends came to 21 bases. The V gene's germline CDR1 is SGDLS and CDR2 YYNGEE. This CDR3 is 16 amino acids long. Here the CDR3 DNA reads TGTGCCAGCAGCGTCCATCAGGCGCCGGTGTTCGCCGAGCAGTACTTC. This codes for CASSVHQAPVFAEQYF.

The CDR3 here is CASSQVENTEAFF. As DNA, the CDR3 is TGTGCCAGCAGCCAAGTAGAGAACACTGAAGCTTTCTTT. The J gene is TRBJ1-1, the V gene TRBV3-1 (or the pseudogene TRBV3-2); D is unclear. The germline V and J ends were trimmed by 1 base and 1 base, with 4 bases remaining between them. The CDR3 loop spans 13 amino acids. From germline, CDR1 is LGHDT and CDR2 YNNKEL (reference sequence).

The table lists this clone with a few counts. The chain carries TRBV19 and TRBJ1-5; D remains unclear. This CDR3 spans 13 amino acids. Trimming pared 6 bases from V and 7 bases from J, leaving 13 bases between. Germline V gene data show CDR1 as LNHDA and CDR2 as SQIVND (reference sequence). CDR3 DNA: TGTGCCAGTAGCCTTGAGGGATGGCAGCCCCAGCATTTT. Translating gives CASSLEGWQPQHF.

Ten or more counts support this clone. The chain combines TRBV19 with TRBJ2-2; D remains ambiguous. The length of the CDR3 is 15 residues. V lost 7 bases to trimming and J lost 3 bases, with 15 bases between them. Germline loops: CDR1 LNHDA, CDR2 SQIVND (reference sequence). The CDR3 sequence: CASNRGEWDTGELFF. CDR3 bases: TGTGCCAGTAATCGTGGAGAATGGGACACCGGGGAGCTGTTTTTT.

V usage is TRBV4-3 and J usage is TRBJ2-3; 14 bases line up with TRBD2. The V gene end was trimmed by 6 bases and the J gene end by 2 bases; junction bases not matched to a gene: 7. Germline assignment: CDR1 LGHNA and CDR2 YSLEER. The CDR3 runs 17 residues. The CDR3 loop reads CASSTGTSGGYTDTQYF. CDR3 DNA: TGCGCCAGCAGTACCGGGACTAGCGGGGGATACACAGATACGCAGTATTTT.

The chain joins TRBV2 to TRBJ2-4; D is perhaps TRBD2 (6 bases). Germline loops: CDR1 SNHLY, CDR2 FYNNEI. With 5 bases removed from V and 8 bases from J, the gap between germline ends came to 22 bases. This CDR3 has 16 amino acids. The CDR3 DNA is TGTGCCAGCAGTAGGAGGGGCAGAGAGAAGTGGGACATTCAGTACTTC. This encodes CASSRRGREKWDIQYF. The variable domain in full, completed from reference TRBV2 and TRBJ2-4, reads EPEVTQTPSHQVTQMGQEVILRCVPISNHLYFYWYRQILGQKVEFLVSFYNNEISEKSEIFDDQFSVERPDGSNFTLKIRSTKLEDSAMYFCASSRRGREKWDIQYFGAGTRLSVL.

The chain links TRBV4-2 to TRBJ2-1; D is possibly TRBD2 (5 bases). Germline values: CDR1 LGHNA, CDR2 YNFKEQ. The CDR3 is 13 residues long. The V end was cut by 6 bases, the J end by 7 bases, with 13 bases between. The CDR3 reads CASRRESSNEQFF. In DNA form, the CDR3 reads TGTGCCAGCAGGAGGGAATCCTCAAATGAGCAGTTCTTC.

This clone was detected only a few times. This chain joins TRBV4-1 and TRBJ1-5, with 8 bases that match TRBD1. Per germline, CDR1 MGHRA and CDR2 YSYEKL. CDR3 length: 15 amino acids. Germline trimming cut 5 bases from V and 2 bases from J; bases unmatched to any gene: 5. As DNA, the CDR3 is TGCGCCAGCAGCGATCAGACAGGGGGCAATCAGCCCCAGCATTTT. This translates into CASSDQTGGNQPQHF.

The chain recombines TRBV9 with TRBJ2-1; 12 positions agree with TRBD2. J lost 7 bases, V lost 4 bases, and 12 bases had no gene match. The CDR3 is made up of 17 amino acids. From germline, CDR1 is SGDLS and CDR2 YYNGEE. The CDR3 region is CASSKTPALAGGNEQFF. CDR3 sequence (DNA): TGTGCCAGCAGCAAAACCCCGGCCCTAGCGGGGGGGAATGAGCAGTTCTTC. Full variable domain (remainder filled in from reference TRBV9 and TRBJ2-1): DSGVTQTPKHLITATGQRVTLRCSPRSGDLSVYWYQQSLDQGLQFLIQYYNGEERAKGNILERFSAQQFPDLHSELNLSSLELGDSALYFCASSKTPALAGGNEQFFGPGTRLTVL.

The chain has TRBV11-2 and TRBJ1-4, with 9 bases lining up with TRBD1. J gave up 8 bases and V 5 bases, and 9 bases lay outside the gene matches. CDR1 and CDR2 (germline): SGHAT, FQNNGV. The CDR3 runs 15 residues. CDR3 DNA: TGTGCCAGCAGCCACAACCCGACAGGGGGGGAAAAACTGTTTTTT. It encodes CASSHNPTGGEKLFF.

The chain recombines TRBV5-8 with TRBJ1-1; perhaps TRBD1 as D (5 bases). Germline assignment: CDR1 SGHTS and CDR2 YDEGEE. Trimming removed 4 bases at V and 9 bases at J, with 16 bases between. The CDR3 has 13 residues. CDR3 residues: CASSQTGDRKAFF. The CDR3 nucleotides read TGTGCCAGCAGCCAGACGGGGGATCGCAAAGCTTTCTTT. The whole variable domain, remainder taken from reference TRBV5-8 and TRBJ1-1, is EAGVTQSPTHLIKTRGQQATLRCSPISGHTSVYWYQQALGLGLQFLLWYDEGEERNRGNFPPRFSGRQFPNYSSELNVNALELEDSALYLCASSQTGDRKAFFGQGTRLTVV.

V and J are TRBV28 and TRBJ2-5, with 13 bases fitting TRBD2. The CDR3 has 18 amino acids. The J segment lost 5 bases and the V segment lost 3 bases, leaving 12 bases of the junction unmatched. Germline V gene data show CDR1 as MDHEN and CDR2 as SYDVKM. Written as DNA, the CDR3 is TGTGCCAGCAGTTTTCACGGACTAGCGGGGGCCCTGGGGGAGACCCAGTACTTC. Translating gives CASSFHGLAGALGETQYF.